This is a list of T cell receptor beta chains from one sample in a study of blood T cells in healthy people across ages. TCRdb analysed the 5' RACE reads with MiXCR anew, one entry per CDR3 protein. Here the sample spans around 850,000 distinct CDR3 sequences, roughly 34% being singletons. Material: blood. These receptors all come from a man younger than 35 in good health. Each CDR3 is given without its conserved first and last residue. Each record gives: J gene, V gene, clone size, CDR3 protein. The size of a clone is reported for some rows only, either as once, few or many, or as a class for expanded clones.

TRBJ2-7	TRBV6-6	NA	ASSYSDTSYEQY
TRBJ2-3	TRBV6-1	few	ASLDGNTDTQY
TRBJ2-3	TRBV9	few	ASSQTGFYADTQY
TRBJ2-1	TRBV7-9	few	ASSPKDRVGNEQF
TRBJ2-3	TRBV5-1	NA	ASSLAGRAADTQY
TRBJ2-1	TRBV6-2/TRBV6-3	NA	AARDDRDNEQF
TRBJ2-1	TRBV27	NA	ASRTPLGRSNNEQF
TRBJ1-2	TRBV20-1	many	SARDVKDMGPYGYT
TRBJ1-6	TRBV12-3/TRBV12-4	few	ASRLTGESPLH
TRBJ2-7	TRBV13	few	ASSTQKTSGRDEQY
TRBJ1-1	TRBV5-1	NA	ASSLEAQGGTEAF
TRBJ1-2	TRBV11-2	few	ASSLRQGLGGYT
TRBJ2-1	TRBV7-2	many	ASSSGGSSYNEQF
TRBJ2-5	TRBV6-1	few	ASSEGASGAQETQY
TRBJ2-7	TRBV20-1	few	SARIWRGRPDYEQY
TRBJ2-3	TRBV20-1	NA	SPPGGGGTDTQY
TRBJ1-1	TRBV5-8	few	ASSSTYGTQAF
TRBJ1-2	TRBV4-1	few	ASSQRGGSYGYT
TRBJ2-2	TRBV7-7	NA	ASSFGFGTSGGPDTGELF
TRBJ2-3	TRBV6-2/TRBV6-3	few	ASFLGTGIPDTQY
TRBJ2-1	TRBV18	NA	ASSPGPGGSYNEQF
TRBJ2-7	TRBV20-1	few	SARDLFRGDVDEQY